Listed below are T cell receptor beta chains from one sample, sequenced in a study of cytomegalovirus exposure and HLA in healthy donors. Assay used: immunoSEQ multiplex PCR; TCRdb lists only in-frame clones, some missing. This table has approximately 160,000 clones, approximately 81% appearing once. Sequenced: PBMCs. These receptors originate from a male donor in good health and CMV-seronegative. CDR3s include the opening cysteine and the closing phenylalanine or tryptophan. A D gene is named only where the DNA matches it firmly. Size values are once, few and many counts, or a class for expanded clones, and some rows have none.

CDR3 | DNA | J | size | V | D
CASSLEEGIAYEQYF | TGTGCCAGCAGCTTGGAGGAGGGTATAGCCTACGAGCAGTACTTC | TRBJ2-7 | . | TRBV5-4 | .
CASSIGQGVVYEQYF | TGTGCCAGTAGTATAGGACAGGGGGTCGTATACGAGCAGTACTTC | TRBJ2-7 | . | TRBV19 | TRBD1
CASSLGQGAMYEQYF | TGTGCCAGCAGCTTAGGACAGGGGGCAATGTACGAGCAGTACTTC | TRBJ2-7 | . | TRBV5-6 | TRBD1
CASSNRGEKLFF | TGTGCCAGTAGTAATAGAGGTGAAAAACTGTTTTTT | TRBJ1-4 | . | TRBV19 | .
CASSPQPGTGGSYEQYF | TGTGCCAGCAGCCCCCAGCCGGGGACAGGGGGCTCCTACGAGCAGTACTTC | TRBJ2-7 | few | TRBV7-9 | TRBD1
CASRATGPYNSPLHF | TGTGCCAGCCGAGCAACAGGGCCCTATAATTCACCCCTCCACTTT | TRBJ1-6 | few | TRBV6-5 | .
CASSPGLAGGTSYEQYF | TGTGCCAGCAGCCCGGGACTAGCGGGGGGGACCTCCTACGAGCAGTACTTC | TRBJ2-7 | . | TRBV9 | TRBD2
CASSLGLADQETQYF | TGTGCCAGCAGCTTGGGACTAGCGGATCAAGAGACCCAGTACTTC | TRBJ2-5 | once | TRBV11-3 | TRBD2
CASSISGQGRMMNTEAFF | TGTGCCAGCAGCATCTCCGGACAGGGGAGGATGATGAACACTGAAGCTTTCTTT | TRBJ1-1 | . | TRBV11-2 | TRBD1
CASSVSPGYEQFF | TGTGCCAGCAGCGTTTCCCCAGGCTATGAGCAGTTCTTC | TRBJ2-1 | . | TRBV9 | .
CASSLEPHSSAPQSGYTF | TGCGCCAGCAGCTTGGAGCCACACAGCTCCGCGCCCCAGAGTGGCTACACCTTC | TRBJ1-2 | . | TRBV5-1 | .
CASLAQGNEKLFF | TGTGCCAGCCTGGCCCAGGGGAATGAAAAACTGTTTTTT | TRBJ1-4 | once | TRBV19 | .
CASSFSGYNSPLHF | TGTGCCAGCAGCTTTTCGGGGTATAATTCACCCCTCCACTTT | TRBJ1-6 | few | TRBV7-6 | .
CASSPDTSYEQYF | TGTGCCAGCTCACCGGACACCTCCTACGAGCAGTACTTC | TRBJ2-7 | once | TRBV18 | .
CASSFGTLSEQYF | TGTGCCAGCAGCTTTGGGACACTCTCCGAGCAGTACTTC | TRBJ2-7 | . | TRBV11-3 | .
CASSGVSGELFF | TGTGCCAGCAGCGGAGTGTCCGGGGAGCTGTTTTTT | TRBJ2-2 | . | TRBV9 | .
CASSQAFGVTNYGYTF | TGTGCCAGCAGCCAAGCATTCGGGGTAACCAACTATGGCTACACCTTC | TRBJ1-2 | . | TRBV14 | .
CSVGGQGGSYEQYF | TGCAGCGTTGGGGGACAGGGGGGCTCCTACGAGCAGTACTTC | TRBJ2-7 | . | TRBV29-1 | TRBD1
CASSLDRVNTEAFF | TGTGCCAGCAGCCTAGACAGGGTGAACACTGAAGCTTTCTTT | TRBJ1-1 | . | TRBV9 | TRBD1
CATSRHLAVQETQYF | TGTGCCACCAGCAGACATCTAGCGGTCCAAGAGACCCAGTACTTC | TRBJ2-5 | once | TRBV15 | TRBD2
CASSLAGAREQYF | TGTGCCAGCAGCTTAGCAGGGGCCCGCGAGCAGTACTTC | TRBJ2-7 | few | TRBV7-3 | .
CASSIPPGQGRHNEQFF | TGTGCCAGTAGTATCCCGCCCGGGCAGGGAAGGCACAATGAGCAGTTCTTC | TRBJ2-1 | . | TRBV19 | .
CASSSRDRGPYEQYF | TGTGCCAGCAGTTCCCGGGACAGAGGTCCCTACGAGCAGTACTTC | TRBJ2-7 | . | TRBV6-1 | TRBD1
CAIRDRDNYGYTF | TGTGCCATCCGGGACAGGGATAACTATGGCTACACCTTC | TRBJ1-2 | . | TRBV6-5 | TRBD1
CASGSITSIRDSSYNEQFF | TGTGCTAGTGGTTCCATTACTAGCATTCGTGACAGCTCCTACAATGAGCAGTTCTTC | TRBJ2-1 | once | TRBV12-5 | .
CASSLATPGFPSEQYF | TGTGCCAGCAGCTTAGCGACGCCGGGTTTTCCGTCCGAGCAGTACTTC | TRBJ2-7 | . | TRBV7-6 | .
CSSSSRQGGDEKLFF | TGTTCCAGCAGCTCCAGACAGGGAGGTGATGAAAAACTGTTTTTT | TRBJ1-4 | . | TRBV7-9 | TRBD1
CASSITPGQGAAEGSPLHF | TGCGCCAGCAGCATAACCCCGGGACAGGGGGCCGCCGAAGGTTCACCCCTCCACTTT | TRBJ1-6 | . | TRBV5-1 | TRBD1
CASSMSQGGAEAFF | TGTGCCAGTAGTATGTCACAGGGTGGGGCTGAAGCTTTCTTT | TRBJ1-1 | few | TRBV19 | .
CASSERGDRLSSYNSPLHF | TGTGCCAGCAGTGAAAGGGGGGACAGGCTGAGCTCCTATAATTCACCCCTCCACTTT | TRBJ1-6 | . | TRBV6-1 | TRBD1
CATSRRGQEKMFF | TGTGCCACCAGCAGAAGAGGACAGGAGAAGATGTTCTTC | TRBJ2-7 | . | TRBV15 | TRBD1
CASSPLEGLAGGRTDTQYF | TGTGCCAGCAGCCCCTTGGAGGGACTAGCGGGAGGGCGCACAGATACGCAGTATTTT | TRBJ2-3 | . | TRBV7-6 | TRBD2
CASSQGDSYGYTF | TGTGCCAGCAGCCAGGGGGACTCCTATGGCTACACCTTC | TRBJ1-2 | . | TRBV16 | .
CASSTPGLAGGPTDTQYF | TGTGCCAGCAGTACCCCGGGACTAGCGGGAGGGCCGACAGATACGCAGTATTTT | TRBJ2-3 | . | TRBV28 | TRBD2
CANSPNNQPQHF | TGTGCCAACAGCCCCAATAATCAGCCCCAGCATTTT | TRBJ1-5 | . | TRBV7-2 | .
CASRKARDYLYEQYF | TGTGCCAGCAGAAAAGCCCGGGACTACCTATACGAGCAGTACTTC | TRBJ2-7 | . | TRBV27 | TRBD2
CAWGRDSNQPQHF | TGTGCCTGGGGGAGGGACAGCAATCAGCCCCAGCATTTT | TRBJ1-5 | . | TRBV30 | .
CASSAGLRNTGELFF | TGTGCCAGCAGCGCGGGACTCCGAAACACCGGGGAGCTGTTTTTT | TRBJ2-2 | . | TRBV2 | .
CAISARAYEQYF | TGTGCCATCAGCGCTCGGGCCTACGAGCAGTACTTC | TRBJ2-7 | . | TRBV28 | .